This T cell receptor beta chain derives from a study of shared clonotypes between healthy human individuals (dated by TCRdb to 2018 to 2021). In terms of the full investigation: The cohort comprised a couple of women and a few men aged 18 to 49 years. For each donor, CD4 naive and CD4 memory were each run on three plates, CD8 naive on two plates, and CD8 memory on one plate. To estimate repertoire size and how much clonotype sharing occurs between individuals, the study deeply sequenced the blood TCR repertoires of five healthy adults. To increase sequencing depth and limit assay-specific biases, TCR repertoire library preparation and sequencing were carried out by different laboratories using diverse techniques. Between about 0.85 and 10 billion PBMCs per donor were obtained by leukapheresis.

For the CD8 naive samples, CD45RO-negative cells were positively selected for CCR7, yielding a CD45RA+CCR7+ population from which TemRA cells were excluded. The donors were healthy, HIV-negative adults with no recently reported acute infections or vaccinations. Every donor was a Caucasian adult living in Nashville, Tennessee, USA. Blood was obtained by leukapheresis, after which PBMCs were separated by Ficoll-Histopaque density gradient centrifugation and cryopreserved in liquid nitrogen vapor phase. Analytical flow cytometry was used to check the purity and quantity of every magnetically sorted T cell population. From each sorted fraction, genomic DNA was isolated and quantified by UV absorbance on a Nanodrop 2000c. TCR CDR3 regions were amplified from genomic DNA by multiplex PCR using the deep immunoSEQ assay. For each cell subset, the extracted genomic DNA was distributed evenly across all wells of several immunoSEQ 96-well plates, and each plate served as one replicate. For sorted subsets, 200 to 250 ng of genomic DNA, equivalent to around 29,000 T cell genomes, went into each replicate PCR. Purified libraries were quantified with a Qubit 3.0 fluorometer, sized on a Bioanalyzer 2100, and re-quantified with the KAPA Library Quantification kit. Every immunoSEQ 96-well plate was sequenced on a dedicated single-read 150-cycle Illumina NextSeq 550 flow cell. On the authors' methods: Because the immunoSEQ output included only junctional sequences and no quality scores, the filtering could not be the same as the filtering used for full-length reads. To assign V/J genes and CDR3, sequences were annotated against IMGT germline references using PyIR, a Python wrapper for IgBLAST v1.9. Reads with weak V/J assignments (E-value above 1e-6), missing CDR3, stop codons, out-of-frame junctions, or ambiguous translated residues were removed. V3J clonotypes were defined as sequences sharing an identical inferred V gene, J gene, and CDR3 amino acid sequence. The percentage overlap between two repertoires was calculated by dividing the number of shared unique clonotypes by the size of the smaller repertoire. RTK rarefaction, the Chao1 estimator, and Recon v2.1 estimates of unobserved clonotypes were used to assess repertoire richness. Generation probabilities were computed with OLGA for all TCRbeta clonotypes obtained by the gDNA method from four donors. TCRdb mirrors the immuneACCESS table, restricted to in-frame sequences. Some clones are absent from its copies; in checked studies, under half trace to an unresolved V gene, and the reason for the others is unknown. Clone size and V and J calls were adopted from that table, with D and trimming inferred from the DNA. Within this sample are 500,000 to 700,000 clones, with 95% of them counted one time only. Jointly, the top ten make up about 0.11% of the sample.

The CDR3 has 16 amino acids, counting the end cysteine and phenylalanine. Solely the CDR3 DNA is kept, with 48 bases framed from the first base. Via the germline V gene (reference sequence), CDR1 is SGHNT and CDR2 YYREEE. Germline trimming amounts to 0 bases on V and 8 bases on J, with 13 as the count of junction bases outside the gene matches. In regard to this clone: Its antigen is currently not known. Nothing much larger sits one base from this clone, and base qualities are not available.

Broader findings and caveats from the paper: Incomplete sequencing was indicated by rarefaction of sorted-subset datasets, despite the large sequencing depth. Because the study included only a small number of donors, the genetic and exposure-history diversity represented was limited. Larger estimated clonotype richness was generally found for naive subsets than for memory subsets. When a handful of donors were compared, the shared fraction of clonotypes was around 4.6% for naive CD4, around 4% for naive CD8, roughly 2.5% for memory CD4, and 0.4% for memory CD8. Sampling was limited to blood, and TCR repertoires in tissue likely differ from TCR repertoires in blood. Pairwise subsampling led to the expectation that sequencing depth would affect the degree of clonotype sharing among donors. Compared with non-shared clonotypes, the clonotypes found in all four sorted-subset donors had higher generation probabilities.

This receptor chain uses TRBV5-4 and TRBJ1-2, with 7 central nucleotides matching TRBD1. The sequenced sample consisted of naive CD8+ T cells sorted from blood. The cell subset or site tag for this specimen amounts to: CD45RA+CCR7+. The TCR was taken from a woman in her thirties in good health. The DNA sequence is given as TGTGCCAGCAGCTTGGGAGTCACAGGGGCGGGAGAGGGCTACACCTTC. It is translated as CASSLGVTGAGEGYTF.